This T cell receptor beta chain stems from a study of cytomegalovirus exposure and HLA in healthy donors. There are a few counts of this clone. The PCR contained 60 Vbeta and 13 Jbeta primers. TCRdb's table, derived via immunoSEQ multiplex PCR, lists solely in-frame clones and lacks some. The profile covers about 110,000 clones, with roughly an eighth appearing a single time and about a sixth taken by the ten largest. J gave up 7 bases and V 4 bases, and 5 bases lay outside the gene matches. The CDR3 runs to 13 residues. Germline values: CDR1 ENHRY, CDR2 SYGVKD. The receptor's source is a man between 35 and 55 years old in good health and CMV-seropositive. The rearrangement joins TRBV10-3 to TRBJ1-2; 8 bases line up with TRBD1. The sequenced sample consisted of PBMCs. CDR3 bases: TGTGCCATCAGTGCCGGGACAGGTGGTGGCTACACCTTC. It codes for CAISAGTGGGYTF.